One and the same sample provided the 5 T cell receptor beta chains below, sequenced in a study of blood T cell repertoires in COVID-19. Method: immunoSEQ multiplex PCR; TCRdb's copy keeps in-frame clones and lacks some. This sample has about 190,000 clones, with more than 85% found just once. The sequenced sample was PBMCs or T cells enriched from blood (not recorded which). The origin of the receptors is a woman aged 35 to 49 in a cohort exposed to, infected with or recovered from COVID-19 (not recorded which).

The J gene is TRBJ1-4, the V gene TRBV7-9; D is ambiguous. CDR3 length: 14 residues. V was clipped by 8 bases and J by 8 bases, with 18 bases between them. Germline V CDR1 and CDR2: SEHNR, FQNEAQ (reference sequence). CDR3 residues: CASRREGGSEKLFF. CDR3 in DNA: TGTGCCAGCCGCCGGGAAGGAGGAAGCGAAAAACTGTTTTTT.

The CDR3 region has the DNA TGTGCGAGTTCGCGGACAGCCAACTATGGCTACACCTTC. Translating it yields CASSRTANYGYTF. This chain uses TRBV19 with TRBJ1-2; tentatively, D is TRBD1 (6 bases). Germline CDR1 reads LNHDA; CDR2 reads SQIVND (reference sequence). The CDR3 covers 13 residues.

The chain carries TRBV9 and TRBJ1-1; D gene unclear. Germline CDR1 and CDR2: SGDLS and YYNGEE. The CDR3 covers 13 residues. Trimming took 4 bases from V and 7 from J, leaving 14 bases between them. The CDR3 bases are TGTGCCAGCAGCCCCCAAAGCCGGGTTGAAGCTTTCTTT. Encoded protein: CASSPQSRVEAFF.

The chain links TRBV28 to TRBJ1-6, with a tentative D call TRBD1 (5 bases). Germline CDR1 and CDR2: MDHEN and SYDVKM. The CDR3 has 16 amino acids. V was clipped by 3 bases and J by 2 bases, with 11 bases between them. The CDR3 region has the DNA TGTGCCAGCAGTTTTCGCGGGGGGGCCTATAATTCACCCCTCCACTTT. Translating it yields CASSFRGGAYNSPLHF.

This clone was seen just once. The chain is built from TRBV24-1 and TRBJ1-1, with a tentative D call TRBD1 (5 bases). V gave up 5 bases and J gave up 1 base, with 13 bases separating them. The CDR3 runs 15 residues. Germline V gene data show CDR1 as KGHDR and CDR2 as SFDVKD. The CDR3 sequence: CATSANGGRNTEAFF. The DNA for the CDR3 is TGTGCCACCAGTGCCAACGGGGGTAGGAACACTGAAGCTTTCTTT.